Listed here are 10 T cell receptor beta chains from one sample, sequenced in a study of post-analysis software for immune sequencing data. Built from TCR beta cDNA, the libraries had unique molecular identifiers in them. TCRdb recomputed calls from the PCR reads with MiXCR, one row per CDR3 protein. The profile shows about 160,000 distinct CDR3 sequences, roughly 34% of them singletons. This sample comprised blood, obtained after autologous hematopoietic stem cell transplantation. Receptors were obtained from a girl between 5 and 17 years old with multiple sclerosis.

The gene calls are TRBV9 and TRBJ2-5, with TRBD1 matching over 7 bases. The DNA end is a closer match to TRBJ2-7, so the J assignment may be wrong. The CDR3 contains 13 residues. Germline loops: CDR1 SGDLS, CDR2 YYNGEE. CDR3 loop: CASSGGQVYEQYF. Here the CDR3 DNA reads TGTGCCAGCAGCGGAGGACAGGTTTACGAGCAGTACTTC.

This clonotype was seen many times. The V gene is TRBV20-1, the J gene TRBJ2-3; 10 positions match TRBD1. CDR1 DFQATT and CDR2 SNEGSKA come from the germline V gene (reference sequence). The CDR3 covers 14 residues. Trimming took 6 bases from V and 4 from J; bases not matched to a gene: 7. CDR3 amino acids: CSAPGQGVADTQYF. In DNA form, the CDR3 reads TGCAGTGCACCAGGACAGGGGGTAGCAGATACGCAGTATTTT.

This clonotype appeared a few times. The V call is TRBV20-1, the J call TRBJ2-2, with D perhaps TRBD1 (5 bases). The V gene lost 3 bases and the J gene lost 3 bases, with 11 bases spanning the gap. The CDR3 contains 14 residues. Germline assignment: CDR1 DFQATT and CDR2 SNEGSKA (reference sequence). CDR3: CSARKGVDTGELFF. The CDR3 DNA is TGCAGTGCTAGGAAAGGGGTGGACACCGGGGAGCTGTTTTTT.

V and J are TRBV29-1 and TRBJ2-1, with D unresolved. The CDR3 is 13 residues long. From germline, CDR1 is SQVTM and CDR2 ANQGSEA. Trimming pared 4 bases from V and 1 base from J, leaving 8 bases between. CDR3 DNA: TGCAGCGTTGGGAAGGTTTCCTACAATGAGCAGTTCTTC. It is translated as CSVGKVSYNEQFF.

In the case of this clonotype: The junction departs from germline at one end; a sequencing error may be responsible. CDR3 sequence: CASSRTVAALSYSEQFF. Written as DNA, the CDR3 is TGCGCCAGCAGCCGGACAGTAGCCGCCCTCTCCTACAGTGAGCAGTTCTTC. The V gene is TRBV4-3, the J gene TRBJ2-1; the D gene is possibly TRBD1 (6 bases). CDR3 length: 17 amino acids. Germline lookup yields CDR1 LGHNA and CDR2 YSLEER.

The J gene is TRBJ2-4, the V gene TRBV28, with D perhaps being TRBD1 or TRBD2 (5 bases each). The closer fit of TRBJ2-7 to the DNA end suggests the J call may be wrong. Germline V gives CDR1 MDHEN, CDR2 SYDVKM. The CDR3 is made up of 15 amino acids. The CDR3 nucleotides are TGTGCCAGCAATGAGGGGCGGCTAGTCGGCGACGAGCAGTACTTC. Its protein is CASNEGRLVGDEQYF.

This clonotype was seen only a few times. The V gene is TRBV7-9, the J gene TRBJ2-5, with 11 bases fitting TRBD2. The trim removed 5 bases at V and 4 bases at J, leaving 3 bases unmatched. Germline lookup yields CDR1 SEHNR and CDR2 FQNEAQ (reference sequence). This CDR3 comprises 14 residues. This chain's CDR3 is CASSALAGGETQYF. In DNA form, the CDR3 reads TGTGCCAGCAGCGCGCTAGCGGGGGGAGAGACCCAGTACTTC.

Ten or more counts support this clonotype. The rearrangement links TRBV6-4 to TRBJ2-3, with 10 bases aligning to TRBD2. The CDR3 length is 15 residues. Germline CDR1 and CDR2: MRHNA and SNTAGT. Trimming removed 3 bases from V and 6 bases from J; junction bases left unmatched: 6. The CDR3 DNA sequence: TGTGCCAGCAGTGAGTCGCTAGCGGGAGTTGATACGCAGTATTTT. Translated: CASSESLAGVDTQYF.

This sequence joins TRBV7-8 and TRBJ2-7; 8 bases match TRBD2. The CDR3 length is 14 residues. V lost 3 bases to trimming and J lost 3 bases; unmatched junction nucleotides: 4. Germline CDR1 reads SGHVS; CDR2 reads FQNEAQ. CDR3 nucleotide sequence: TGTGCCAGCAGCTTCGGGACTAGGGACTACGAGCAGTACTTC. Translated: CASSFGTRDYEQYF.

The CDR3 here is CASSPRRLDLGELFF. The CDR3 DNA sequence: TGTGCCAGCAGCCCGCGCAGACTAGATCTCGGGGAGCTGTTTTTT. The chain is built from TRBV7-8 and TRBJ2-2; TRBD2 might be the D (6 bases). Trimming removed 5 bases from V and 7 bases from J, with 17 bases in between. CDR3 length equals 15 residues. Germline V lookup: CDR1 SGHVS, CDR2 FQNEAQ.